This TCR beta chain was sequenced in a study of identical twins. A single record per CDR3 protein comes from TCRdb applying MiXCR to the 5' RACE reads. The sample includes 400,000 to 550,000 distinct CDR3 sequences, less than 25% of them seen just once. The V and J ends lost 5 bases and 6 bases respectively, with 18 bases between them. The length of the CDR3 is 15 residues. Germline CDR1 and CDR2: MGHDK and SYGVNS. In addition, the sample was reused for a study of T cells expressing NK-cell markers.

The source material was CD4+ T cells sorted from blood. This TCR derives from a woman in her late teens or twenties in good health. This chain connects TRBV25-1 to TRBJ2-3, with a possible D match to TRBD2 (6 bases). CDR3 sequence reads: CASSPPAGRSDTQYF. As DNA, the CDR3 is TGTGCCAGCAGTCCCCCGGCGGGACGATCTGATACGCAGTATTTT.